Shown below are 8 T cell receptor beta chains from a single sample sequenced in a study of vaccination and CD4 T cells after COVID-19. No antigen has been identified for these receptors. This sample's treatment: roughly 10-day PBMC culture with coronavirus spike peptide pools or control peptides (ViraFEST assay). Cultured CD4+ T cell DNA underwent sequencing with the Oncomine TCR Beta short-read assay. TCRdb re-called the PCR reads with MiXCR, one entry per CDR3 protein. The table includes 18,000 or so distinct CDR3 sequences, around 50% detected once. The sample in question was CD4+ T cells from blood, cultured in vitro, obtained before SARS-CoV-2 vaccination. The receptors derive from a human donor who had recovered from COVID-19.

This clonotype was seen a handful of times. This chain connects TRBV20-1 to TRBJ1-1, with TRBD1 matching 11 bases. Germline loops: CDR1 DFQATT, CDR2 SNEGSKA (reference sequence). V lost 5 bases, J lost 5 bases, and 1 base stayed unmatched. The CDR3 runs to 12 residues. The CDR3 protein is CSAGTGGTEAFF. The CDR3 region has the DNA TGCAGTGCTGGGACAGGGGGAACTGAAGCTTTCTTT.

Details on this clonotype: The junction departs from germline at one end; a sequencing error may be responsible. This chain links TRBV2 with TRBJ2-3; D might be TRBD1 or TRBD2, each matching 5 bases. Germline V gene lookup returns CDR1 SNHLY and CDR2 FYNNEI. The CDR3 loop spans 12 amino acids. The CDR3 coding sequence is TGTGCGGGACGGGGTAGCATAGATACGCAGTATTTT. It specifies CAGRGSIDTQYF.

The genes are TRBV25-1 and TRBJ2-4; 12 bases match TRBD2. Unmatched junction bases numbered 12, after V lost 4 bases and J lost 8 bases. CDR3 length: 17 residues. Germline V gives CDR1 MGHDK, CDR2 SYGVNS. The CDR3 nucleotides read TGTGCCAGCAGTGGGAGGACTAGCGGGAAAGGGAGGGACATTCAGTACTTC. Residues: CASSGRTSGKGRDIQYF.

This chain connects TRBV28 to TRBJ1-5, with 7 bases that match TRBD1. CDR3 length equals 14 residues. V was pared by 10 bases and J by 3 bases, with 9 bases of the junction left unmatched. CDR1 MDHEN and CDR2 SYDVKM come from the germline V gene. In nucleotides, the CDR3 is TGTGCCATACAGGGGATTGAGCCCAATCAGCCCCAGCATTTT. It encodes CAIQGIEPNQPQHF. The full variable domain, rest sourced from reference TRBV28 and TRBJ1-5, is DVKVTQSSRYLVKRTGEKVFLECVQDMDHENMFWYRQDPGLGLRLIYFSYDVKMKEKGDIPEGYSVSREKKERFSLILESASTNQTSMYLCAIQGIEPNQPQHFGDGTRLSIL.

This rearrangement joins TRBV7-3 to TRBJ2-3, with TRBD2 matching over 14 bases. The V segment lost 5 bases and the J segment 6 bases; nucleotides outside the gene matches: 4. The germline V gene encodes CDR1 SGHTA and CDR2 FQGTGA. The CDR3 contains 15 residues. CDR3 sequence reads: CASSPGLAGVDTQYF. CDR3 DNA: TGTGCCAGCAGCCCGGGACTAGCGGGAGTGGATACGCAGTATTTT.

This clonotype has more than one count but fewer than ten. The chain is built from TRBV20-1 and TRBJ2-5; TRBD2 might be the D (5 bases). There are 12 residues in the CDR3. Trimming removed 4 bases from V and 5 bases from J, with 11 bases in between. Germline values: CDR1 DFQATT, CDR2 SNEGSKA (reference sequence). The CDR3 nucleotides are TGCAGTGCTACAGCCGGCGGGGAGACCCAGTACTTC. Protein product: CSATAGGETQYF.

V is TRBV12-3 or TRBV12-4 and J is TRBJ2-4; TRBD1 matches at 10 bases. The CDR3 is 14 residues long. V shed 2 bases and J 6 bases; nucleotides not matched to a gene: 1. CDR3 coding DNA: TGTGCCAGCAGTTTACGGACAGGGGGAAACATTCAGTACTTC. Its translation: CASSLRTGGNIQYF.

The V and J genes are TRBV7-9 and TRBJ2-1; TRBD1 is a possible D gene (5 bases). Germline lookup yields CDR1 SEHNR and CDR2 FQNEAQ (reference sequence). The CDR3 runs 15 residues. With 5 bases removed from V and 6 bases from J, the gap between germline ends came to 17 bases. This CDR3 is CASSLGVERGNEQFF. CDR3 nucleotides: TGTGCCAGCAGCCTCGGAGTGGAAAGGGGCAATGAGCAGTTCTTC.